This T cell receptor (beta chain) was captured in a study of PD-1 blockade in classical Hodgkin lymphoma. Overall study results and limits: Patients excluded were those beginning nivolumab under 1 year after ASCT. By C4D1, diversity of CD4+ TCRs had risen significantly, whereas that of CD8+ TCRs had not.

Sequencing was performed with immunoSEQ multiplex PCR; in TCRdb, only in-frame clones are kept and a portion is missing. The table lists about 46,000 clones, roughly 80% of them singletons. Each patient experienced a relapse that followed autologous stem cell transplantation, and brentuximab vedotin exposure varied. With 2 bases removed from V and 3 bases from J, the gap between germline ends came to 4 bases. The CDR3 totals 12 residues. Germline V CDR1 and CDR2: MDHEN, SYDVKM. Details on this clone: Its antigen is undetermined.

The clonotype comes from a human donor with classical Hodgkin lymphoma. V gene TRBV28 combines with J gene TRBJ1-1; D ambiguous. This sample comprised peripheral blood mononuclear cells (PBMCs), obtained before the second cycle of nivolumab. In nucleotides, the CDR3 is TGTGCCAGCAGTTTAGAGTACACTGAAGCTTTCTTT. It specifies CASSLEYTEAFF.